Below are 24 T cell receptor beta chains sequenced from a single sample in a study of cytomegalovirus exposure and HLA in healthy donors. The PCR contained 60 Vbeta and 13 Jbeta primers. Generated by immunoSEQ multiplex PCR, the TCRdb table keeps only in-frame clones and is missing some. This repertoire includes 60,000 to 70,000 clones. The sample comprised PBMCs. Every receptor here comes from a boy aged 5-17 years in good health and CMV-seronegative.

The V gene is TRBV5-1, the J gene TRBJ2-7, with 7 bases matching TRBD1. This CDR3 contains 13 residues. V trimming: 4 bases; J trimming: 2 bases; junction bases outside the gene matches: 3. CDR1 SGHRS and CDR2 YFSETQ come from the germline V gene. The CDR3 DNA is TGCGCCAGCAGCCCCGACAGGGCCTACGAGCAGTACTTC. Translation gives CASSPDRAYEQYF. The whole variable domain, remainder taken from reference TRBV5-1 and TRBJ2-7, is KAGVTQTPRYLIKTRGQQVTLSCSPISGHRSVSWYQQTPGQGLQFLFEYFSETQRNKGNFPGRFSGRQFSNSRSEMNVSTLELGDSALYLCASSPDRAYEQYFGPGTRLTVT.

The V and J genes are TRBV5-4 and TRBJ2-7; D uncertain. This CDR3 spans 13 amino acids. Trimming took off 0 bases at V and 3 bases at J, with 7 bases between the two ends. Per the germline V gene, CDR1 is SGHNT and CDR2 is YYREEE (reference sequence). In DNA form, the CDR3 reads TGTGCCAGCAGCTTGGCCGCAGGCTACGAGCAGTACTTC. Protein sequence: CASSLAAGYEQYF.

The chain links TRBV5-8 to TRBJ2-3; D is undetermined. This CDR3 comprises 13 residues. Germline V gene data show CDR1 as SGHTS and CDR2 as YDEGEE. V lost 4 bases and J lost 6, with 12 bases in between. The CDR3 here is CASSLWSPDTQYF. CDR3 nucleotides: TGTGCCAGCAGCCTATGGTCCCCCGATACGCAGTATTTT.

The gene calls are TRBV5-1 and TRBJ2-5; D not certain. The CDR3 length is 13 residues. Trimming removed 2 bases from V and 3 bases from J, with 8 bases in between. Looked up from germline, CDR1 is SGHRS and CDR2 is YFSETQ. The CDR3 DNA is TGCGCCAGCAGCTTCCCCCAGGAAGAGACCCAGTACTTC. Translation gives CASSFPQEETQYF.

This sequence joins TRBV5-6 and TRBJ2-3; perhaps TRBD1 as D (5 bases). The germline gives CDR1 SGHDT, CDR2 YYEEEE. The CDR3 totals 13 residues. Trimming took 2 bases from V and 6 from J, leaving 10 bases between them. The CDR3 reads CASSLVRADTQYF. The CDR3 DNA reads TGTGCCAGCAGCTTAGTCAGGGCGGATACGCAGTATTTT.

V and J are TRBV6-6 and TRBJ1-3; no clear D. Per germline, CDR1 MNHNY and CDR2 SVGAGI (reference sequence). The V gene lost 8 bases and the J gene lost 4 bases, with 9 bases spanning the gap. This CDR3 region has 12 residues. The CDR3 DNA follows: TGTGCCAGCGGAGGGTCGGGAAACACCATATATTTT. Translation: CASGGSGNTIYF.

The rearrangement links TRBV15 to TRBJ1-2; TRBD1 matches 7 bases. The J segment lost 7 bases and the V segment lost 4 bases, leaving 18 bases of the junction unmatched. CDR1 LNHNV and CDR2 YYDKDF come from the germline V gene (reference sequence). CDR3 length equals 17 residues. The CDR3, as DNA: TGTGCCACCAGCACGACTAGTGGGGGACAGTTGTTGGGTGGCTACACCTTC. The encoded protein is CATSTTSGGQLLGGYTF.

V gene TRBV5-6 combines with J gene TRBJ2-7, with a weak D call TRBD2 (6 bases). Germline CDR1 is SGHDT and CDR2 is YYEEEE. V lost 4 bases to trimming and J lost 1 base, with 12 bases between them. The CDR3 covers 14 residues. CDR3 sequence: CASSTAGLSYEQYF. The CDR3 DNA follows: TGTGCCAGCAGCACCGCGGGGTTGTCCTACGAGCAGTACTTC.

The chain combines TRBV30 with TRBJ1-2; D might be TRBD1 (5 bases). Trimming took 5 bases from V and 12 from J, leaving 22 bases between them. CDR1 and CDR2 (germline): GTSNPN, SVGIG (reference sequence). The CDR3 sequence is 13 residues long. DNA for the CDR3: TGTGCCTGGGCAATACCAGGGCGCCCCCTGAACACCTTC. Protein: CAWAIPGRPLNTF.

The chain has TRBV6-5 and TRBJ2-7, with 7 nucleotides matching TRBD1. The CDR3 extends over 14 amino acids. Germline V gives CDR1 MNHEY, CDR2 SVGAGI. Trimming took 2 bases from V and 3 from J; bases not matched to a gene: 4. This chain's CDR3 is CASSYGQGVYEQYF. In DNA, the CDR3 is TGTGCCAGCAGTTACGGCCAGGGGGTCTACGAGCAGTACTTC.

The V call is TRBV18, the J call TRBJ2-7, with TRBD1 identical over 7 bases. This CDR3 is 15 amino acids long. With 6 bases clipped from V and 0 bases from J, the junction kept 8 bases outside the gene matches. Germline loops: CDR1 KGHSH, CDR2 LQKENI. The CDR3 loop reads CASSPSTGLSYEQYF. The CDR3 region has the DNA TGTGCCAGCTCCCCTTCGACAGGGCTCTCCTACGAGCAGTACTTC. Combining the CDR3 with reference TRBV18 and TRBJ2-7 gives the whole variable domain NAGVMQNPRHLVRRRGQEARLRCSPMKGHSHVYWYRQLPEEGLKFMVYLQKENIIDESGMPKERFSAEFPKEGPSILRIQQVVRGDSAAYFCASSPSTGLSYEQYFGPGTRLTVT.

The V gene is TRBV11-2, the J gene TRBJ2-5, with 8 bases lining up with TRBD2. This CDR3 comprises 13 residues. J gave up 4 bases and V 7 bases, and 5 bases lay outside the gene matches. The V gene's germline CDR1 is SGHAT and CDR2 FQNNGV. The CDR3 DNA sequence: TGTGCCAGCACCCTTAGCGGGGTAGAGACCCAGTACTTC. This codes for CASTLSGVETQYF.

J is TRBJ2-1 and V is TRBV5-1; D might be TRBD2 (6 bases). Germline V CDR1 and CDR2: SGHRS, YFSETQ. The V end lost 4 bases, the J end lost 0 bases, and 14 bases lay between the germline ends. The CDR3 contains 16 residues. As DNA, the CDR3 is TGCGCCAGCAGCGGAGGCCTGGGGGGCTCCTACAATGAGCAGTTCTTC. Protein sequence: CASSGGLGGSYNEQFF.

CDR3: CASSMGGGIGYEQYF. The CDR3 nucleotides are TGTGCCAGTAGTATGGGGGGTGGCATCGGCTACGAGCAGTACTTC. The chain links TRBV19 to TRBJ2-7, with D tentatively TRBD2 (6 bases). The CDR3 runs to 15 residues. V lost 3 bases and J lost 3, with 15 bases in between. Germline V gene lookup returns CDR1 LNHDA and CDR2 SQIVND (reference sequence).

This chain joins TRBV19 and TRBJ1-2, with 10 bases identical to TRBD1. The CDR3 runs to 14 residues. Germline V gene data show CDR1 as LNHDA and CDR2 as SQIVND (reference sequence). V gave up 6 bases and J gave up 4 bases; unmatched junction bases: 5. The CDR3 DNA sequence: TGTGCCAGTAGACCAGACAGGGGGCTCTATGGCTACACCTTC. Translating it yields CASRPDRGLYGYTF.

The chain couples TRBV29-1 to TRBJ2-1; no firm D call. This CDR3 is 14 amino acids long. In germline, CDR1 is SQVTM, CDR2 ANQGSEA. The V end lost 3 bases, the J end lost 5 bases, and 14 bases lay between the germline ends. CDR3 amino acids: CSVDGAGWNNEQFF. CDR3 sequence (DNA): TGCAGCGTTGATGGAGCTGGCTGGAACAATGAGCAGTTCTTC.

The V and J genes are TRBV5-1 and TRBJ2-5; TRBD2 matches 12 bases. Germline lookup yields CDR1 SGHRS and CDR2 YFSETQ. The CDR3 is 18 residues long. The V segment lost 0 bases and the J segment 4 bases; nucleotides outside the gene matches: 10. The CDR3 bases are TGCGCCAGCAGCTTGGTAACTAGCGGGGGGCTCTCGCTAGAGACCCAGTACTTC. Protein product: CASSLVTSGGLSLETQYF. Drawing the rest from reference TRBV5-1 and TRBJ2-5, the complete variable domain is KAGVTQTPRYLIKTRGQQVTLSCSPISGHRSVSWYQQTPGQGLQFLFEYFSETQRNKGNFPGRFSGRQFSNSRSEMNVSTLELGDSALYLCASSLVTSGGLSLETQYFGPGTRLLVL.

This chain joins TRBV5-4 and TRBJ1-1; D remains unclear. Germline loops: CDR1 SGHNT, CDR2 YYREEE (reference sequence). The CDR3 is 13 amino acids. Trimming pared 4 bases from V and 2 bases from J, leaving 9 bases between. Written as DNA, the CDR3 is TGTGCCAGCAGCGACTTCCTTAACACTGAAGCTTTCTTT. It codes for CASSDFLNTEAFF.

This chain uses TRBV5-6 with TRBJ1-5; D uncertain. The CDR3 consists of 15 residues. Germline assignment: CDR1 SGHDT and CDR2 YYEEEE. V shed 5 bases and J shed 4 bases, with 16 bases lying between them. The CDR3 sequence is CASSFRGLGNQPQHF. The CDR3 DNA sequence: TGTGCCAGCAGTTTTCGAGGGCTGGGTAATCAGCCCCAGCATTTT. The full variable domain, in which reference TRBV5-6 and TRBJ1-5 provide the parts outside the CDR3, is DAGVTQSPTHLIKTRGQQVTLRCSPKSGHDTVSWYQQALGQGPQFIFQYYEEEERQRGNFPDRFSGHQFPNYSSELNVNALLLGDSALYLCASSFRGLGNQPQHFGDGTRLSIL.

The DNA of the CDR3 is TGTGCCAGCAGTGAACGTCGGGGGGGAAACACCATATATTTT. It translates to CASSERRGGNTIYF. The chain employs TRBV25-1 and TRBJ1-3; possible D gene TRBD1, 5 bases. The CDR3 consists of 14 residues. V shed 2 bases and J shed 4 bases, with 9 bases lying between them. Germline CDR1 and CDR2: MGHDK and SYGVNS.

J is TRBJ2-7 and V is TRBV9, with TRBD2 as a possible D gene (5 bases). The CDR3 has 13 amino acids. The V end was cut by 1 base, the J end by 6 bases, with 11 bases between. The V gene's germline CDR1 is SGDLS and CDR2 YYNGEE. CDR3: CASSVSGLGEQYF. In nucleotides, the CDR3 is TGTGCCAGCAGCGTATCGGGATTAGGCGAGCAGTACTTC.

J is TRBJ2-1 and V is TRBV7-8; the D gene is possibly TRBD2 (5 bases). Between the trimmed V and J ends, which lost 0 bases and 5 bases, there was a span of 11 bases. The CDR3 is made up of 15 amino acids. Germline CDR1 SGHVS, CDR2 FQNEAQ. The CDR3 loop is CASSLAGVGDNEQFF. The DNA of the CDR3 is TGTGCCAGCAGCTTAGCGGGAGTTGGGGACAATGAGCAGTTCTTC.

The V call is TRBV18, the J call TRBJ1-1, with TRBD1 identical over 8 bases. Unmatched junction bases numbered 6, after V lost 5 bases and J lost 1 base. This CDR3 region has 15 residues. From germline, CDR1 is KGHSH and CDR2 LQKENI. CDR3: CASSSKQGGNTEAFF. CDR3 DNA sequence: TGTGCCAGCTCAAGTAAACAGGGGGGGAACACTGAAGCTTTCTTT.

This chain joins TRBV29-1 and TRBJ2-7; TRBD1 aligns across 7 bases. Trimming at V came to 6 bases and at J to 3 bases, leaving 11 bases not matched to a gene. The CDR3 is 14 amino acids. Germline-derived CDR1 and CDR2 are SQVTM and ANQGSEA. The CDR3: CSVLRQGMDYEQYF. In nucleotides, the CDR3 is TGCAGCGTGTTGCGACAGGGAATGGACTACGAGCAGTACTTC.